What follows is one T cell receptor beta chain and its context. This record belongs to a study of blood T cell repertoires in COVID-19. Per the study methods: Nucleated cell counts were estimated from reference gene primer amplification. TCRdb's table, derived via immunoSEQ multiplex PCR, lists solely in-frame clones and lacks some. D and trimming come from the DNA, and the V and J calls and clone size come from that table. The sample records 50,000 to 80,000 clones, approximately 86% being singletons. CDR1 and CDR2 from the germline V gene are MGHDK and SYGVNS. After removal of 8 bases from V and 2 bases from J, the junction contained 9 bases not matched to a gene. The CDR3 contains 15 residues.

Input material: peripheral blood. The TCR sequence derives from a man between 50 and 59 years old with active COVID-19. J is TRBJ2-1 and V is TRBV25-1, with 7 bases lining up with TRBD2. CDR3 in DNA: TGTGCCAGCCCCTGGGGGGGGACCCCCTACAATGAGCAGTTCTTC. It translates to CASPWGGTPYNEQFF.